This T cell receptor (beta chain) comes out of a study of T cells in women clearing cervical HPV infection (dated by TCRdb to 2016 to 2019). About the study as a whole: The cases were about two dozen women with histologically confirmed HPV16-related CIN3 or worse, and 2 of those women had invasive cancers. The controls were 25 or so women whose single incident HPV16 infection cleared within 12 months with no development of precancer or cancer. Blood from cases was drawn at the visit where the lesion was first identified, while blood from controls was drawn once the infection was no longer detected. Among cases, blood sampling occurred a median of around 160 days after lesion detection, with an interquartile range of 90 to 200 days. Because only a few women had HLA typing data, the possibility that HLA type acted as a confounder could not be ruled out. Nested within Costa Rica's Guanacaste HPV Natural History Study, an exploratory proof-of-principle case-control study compared TCR repertoires across cervical HPV16 outcomes. Cases were matched to controls by age within five years and by the year the sample was collected. Cases had a median age of roughly 36 years and controls had a median age of approximately 37, with no significant differences in baseline characteristics. In the parent cohort, 10,049 women aged 18 or older were enrolled in Guanacaste, Costa Rica, during about 1992 to 1994 and then followed for under nine years. As quality controls, five blinded duplicates were added to each group, bringing the total to about 60 samples made up of roughly 50 participants and approximately 10 replicates. Summary of the overall study and its limitations: Significantly higher TCR repertoire richness was observed in CIN3+ cases than in controls across sequencing depths, whereas no difference in evenness was found. Random forest classifiers that combined richness and V gene abundances separated cases from controls with an estimated AUC of approximately 0.79. The cross-sectional design could not show whether associations preceded infection or resulted from it; effector/memory subsets and HPV-specific T cells were not isolated. Because the number of T cells per sample was unknown, the richness differences could reflect varying T-cell content rather than repertoire biology. TRBV6-7 relative abundance was lower in cases than in controls (roughly 0.11% versus 0.16%; Bonferroni P = 0.0008).

For this clone: Its antigen target is currently unknown. The read gets to within 3 residues of the CDR3 end, and the germline J gene fills in the rest.

The cysteine opens and the phenylalanine closes a CDR3 of 15 amino acids. Part of the CDR3 DNA is given, 36 bases translated from base 1. V was cut back by 3 bases and J by 0 bases, leaving a gap of 11 bases between them. CDR1 and CDR2 were assigned from the germline V gene (reference sequence) as LNHDA and SQIVND. The immunoSEQ assay used multiplex PCR to amplify TCR beta CDR3 regions from an average of roughly 1.2 ug of genomic DNA per sample. Primer bias was corrected in the assay by using a complete synthetic TCR repertoire to establish an amplification baseline. The amplicons were sequenced on the Illumina platform. In the authors' own workflow: Sequence errors were corrected by clustering with frequency ratios and a modified nearest-neighbor algorithm, and the sequences were then analyzed in the immunoSEQ Analyzer using IMGT gene definitions. At each rarefaction depth, TCR richness and evenness were averaged across 20 rarefaction repeats, and any sample with fewer sequences than the depth was left out. Relative abundances of V, D and J genes were compared between groups using Wilcoxon rank sum tests, with FDR correction applied. For the blinded duplicates, the intraclass correlation was about 96% for TCR richness and averaged about 75% across roughly 72 gene segments. TCRdb stores this immuneACCESS table with in-frame sequences only. Part of the clones is absent; in the studies checked, under half of the shortfall reflects unresolved V genes, and no reason is known for the rest. That table gives V, J and clone size, and the DNA gave D and trimming. This sample's records show under 50,000 clones. The ten largest clones take up around 0.98% of the sample.

Every participant had a single incident cervical HPV16 infection, and prevalent HPV16 infections were excluded. Cervical HPV DNA was detected by MY09/MY11 PCR, and genotyping was performed by dot-blot hybridization. Roughly 15 mL of heparinized blood was centrifuged, after which the buffy coat was aliquoted, frozen at -30 degrees C, and then stored at -80 degrees C. Genomic DNA was extracted from buffy coat specimens using QIAGEN kits. Sequenced sample: blood buffy coat. Recombination joined TRBV19 with TRBJ1-2, with an unclear D gene assignment. The source of this sequence is a woman between 18 and 75 years old with a cervical HPV16 infection that either progressed to CIN3+ or cleared (not recorded which). CDR3 reads: CASSIVDTANYGYTF. The DNA read from the CDR3 is TGTGCCAGTAGTATCGTTGACACAGCTAACTATGGC.